This T cell receptor beta chain is from a study of OX40 agonist ivuxolimab in advanced cancers. Note on this clone: Its antigen remains unidentified.

Assay: immunoSEQ multiplex PCR; the TCRdb copy retains only in-frame clones and omits some. The sample yields approximately 77,000 clones, less than 95% seen once. The trim removed 0 bases at V and 4 bases at J, leaving 3 bases unmatched. The CDR3 sequence is 13 residues long. Germline V gives CDR1 GTSNPN, CDR2 SVGIG (reference sequence). Study findings and constraints: CD8+ T cells averaged more expanded clones than CD4+. Antigen specificity of clonally expanded peripheral T cells was not established. Partial responders receiving 0.1-3.0 mg/kg showed among the lowest clonal expansion.

The chain combines TRBV30 with TRBJ2-7; 7 nucleotides align to TRBD2. The sequencing used CD4+ or CD8+ T cells sorted from blood, collected in a trial of the OX40 agonist ivuxolimab. This TCR was sampled from an adult with an advanced solid tumor such as melanoma, head and neck, liver or kidney cancer. CDR3 sequence: CAWSVQRGYEQYF. In DNA form, the CDR3 reads TGTGCCTGGAGTGTACAGCGGGGTTACGAGCAGTACTTC. Together with reference TRBV30 and TRBJ2-7, the CDR3 gives the full variable domain: SQTIHQWPATLVQPVGSPLSLECTVEGTSNPNLYWYRQAAGRGLQLLFYSVGIGQISSEVPQNLSASRPQDRQFILSSKKLLLSDSGFYLCAWSVQRGYEQYFGPGTRLTVT.